The entry below describes one T cell receptor (beta chain). A much more abundant neighbour one base away suggests this may be a read error. The sample belongs to a study of T cells in Graves' hyperthyroidism and ophthalmopathy. Amplification of TCR beta CDR3 regions used RNA as the template. First-round RT-PCR with HTBI primers amplified the TCR CDR3 region. Each CDR3 protein is one row after TCRdb ran MiXCR on the multiplex PCR reads. The table has 400,000 or so distinct CDR3 sequences, more than 12% seen once. V was pared by 2 bases and J by 3 bases, with 4 bases between. The CDR3 runs to 13 residues. Germline V gene lookup returns CDR1 MNHEY and CDR2 SVGAGI. Each 10 ml fresh peripheral blood draw supplied the PBMCs.

This TCR was sampled from a woman in her 30s with Graves' ophthalmopathy. The J gene is TRBJ1-4, the V gene TRBV6-5; D is unclear. The sample was blood. This CDR3 reads CASSYGPNEKLFF. The CDR3 coding sequence is TGTGCCAGCAGTTACGGGCCTAATGAAAAACTGTTTTTT.